The 12 T cell receptor beta chains listed next were all sequenced from one sample in a study of molecular identifiers for immune sequencing clone quantification (dated by TCRdb to 2016 to 2018). The library was built by means of PCR. The instrument was an Illumina HiSeq 4000. In-frame beta chains were kept once TCRdb had trimmed the public reads at Q25 with fastp and called clones with MiXCR. Identical CDR3 proteins give one entry, which carries the most common genes and DNA. The sample table shows 400,000 to 600,000 distinct CDR3 sequences, and roughly 23% are seen once. The ten largest make up approximately 0.8% of the sample. The material sequenced was naive CD8+ T cells from blood, with Jurkat cell RNA spiked in. The cell subset or site label for this specimen denotes: FACS-sorted CD8+CD4-CCR7+CD45RA+ naive T cells. The receptors shown here come from a human donor in good health. Some libraries in this study had Jurkat cell RNA spiked in.

This clonotype was counted at least ten times. The rearrangement joins TRBV2 to TRBJ2-3; TRBD2 agrees at 7 bases. Germline values: CDR1 SNHLY, CDR2 FYNNEI. The junction had 7 bases not matched to a gene; V was cut back by 4 bases and J by 0 bases. The CDR3 is 16 residues long. CDR3 bases: TGTGCCAGCAGTGCAAGACTAGCAGTTAGCACAGATACGCAGTATTTT. Its protein product is CASSARLAVSTDTQYF.

In its sample, this clonotype was seen many times. The chain has TRBV15 and TRBJ2-3, with D hard to call. This CDR3 is built from 14 residues. Germline CDR1 is LNHNV and CDR2 is YYDKDF (reference sequence). Trimming stripped 0 bases from V and 5 bases from J, with 9 bases between. CDR3 amino acids: CATSREHGVDTQYF. DNA for the CDR3: TGTGCCACCAGCAGAGAGCACGGAGTAGATACGCAGTATTTT.

The rearrangement joins TRBV27 to TRBJ1-5; 8 nucleotides match TRBD1. This CDR3 comprises 16 residues. V was pared by 4 bases and J by 4 bases, with 9 bases of the junction left unmatched. Germline V gives CDR1 MNHEY, CDR2 SMNVEV (reference sequence). CDR3 coding DNA: TGTGCCAGCAGTTCCCTAAGACAGGGGCCTAATCAGCCCCAGCATTTT. Translated, it gives CASSSLRQGPNQPQHF.

This chain uses TRBV6-1 with TRBJ2-7, with TRBD1 as a possible D gene (7 bases). The CDR3 runs to 17 residues. The V and J ends lost 2 bases and 3 bases respectively, with 20 bases between them. The V gene's germline CDR1 is MNHNS and CDR2 SASEGT. The CDR3 nucleotides read TGTGCCAGCAGTGAAACGCTTCAAGGGCAGGGGGGCTACGAGCAGTACTTC. Its protein product is CASSETLQGQGGYEQYF.

This chain uses TRBV14 with TRBJ2-2, with unresolved D. This CDR3 region has 14 residues. V lost 4 bases, J lost 4 bases, and 10 bases lay in between. Germline values: CDR1 SGHDN, CDR2 FVKESK. CDR3 amino acids: CASSPILGTGELFF. Here the CDR3 DNA reads TGTGCCAGCAGCCCTATACTTGGCACCGGGGAGCTGTTTTTT.

To note about this clonotype: A read error may be the cause here, since a much bigger clone is one base away. The DNA for the CDR3 is TGTGCCAGCAGCCGGAGACTAGCGGGAGTTCAGGTGCAGTCCTTC. Translated: CASSRRLAGVQVQSF. The J gene is TRBJ2-1, the V gene TRBV4-2, with TRBD2 matching 12 bases. The CDR3 extends over 15 amino acids. Germline V gene lookup returns CDR1 LGHNA and CDR2 YNFKEQ.

A note on this clonotype: A much more abundant neighbour one base away suggests this may be a read error. Since the CDR3 does not end with the conserved phenylalanine or tryptophan, this likely comes from a read error. The V gene is TRBV29-1, the J gene TRBJ2-3, with unresolved D. Trimming pared 6 bases from V and 2 bases from J, leaving 12 bases between. The CDR3 is made up of 13 amino acids. Germline V gene lookup returns CDR1 SQVTM and CDR2 ANQGSEA. For the CDR3, the DNA is TGCAGCGTGTTAGGAGAAACCACAGATACGCAGTATTCT. It is translated as CSVLGETTDTQYS.

This clonotype was recorded a few times. The chain joins TRBV10-1 to TRBJ1-5; D unclear. CDR3 size: 14 residues. Germline loops: CDR1 WNHNN, CDR2 SYGVQD (reference sequence). V was pared by 7 bases and J by 5 bases, with 15 bases between. The CDR3 is CASKRGDFHQPQHF. CDR3 nucleotide sequence: TGCGCCAGCAAGCGGGGTGATTTTCATCAGCCCCAGCATTTT.

This clonotype was seen many times. The chain combines TRBV19 with TRBJ2-1; D is uncertain. Trimming pared 3 bases from V and 7 bases from J, leaving 4 bases between. Looked up from germline, CDR1 is LNHDA and CDR2 is SQIVND (reference sequence). The CDR3 spans 11 residues. The CDR3 bases are TGTGCCAGTAGTATGTCGAATGAGCAGTTCTTC. Protein sequence: CASSMSNEQFF.

In this sample, this clonotype turned up a few times. Written as DNA, the CDR3 is TGTGCCAGCAGCCAAGGGACACCGCCAGCTAACTATGGCTACACCTTC. This codes for CASSQGTPPANYGYTF. The V call is TRBV3-1, the J call TRBJ1-2, with D perhaps TRBD1 (5 bases). Germline CDR1 LGHDT, CDR2 YNNKEL (reference sequence). This CDR3 is built from 16 residues. V lost 1 base and J 0 bases, leaving 12 bases between the germline ends.

This clonotype was detected only a few times. The J gene is TRBJ2-7, the V gene TRBV6-2 or TRBV6-3, with TRBD1 identical over 8 bases. Trimming cost V 0 bases and J 0 bases; bases outside gene matches: 4. This CDR3 comprises 16 residues. Germline V gene lookup returns CDR1 MNHEY and CDR2 SVGEGT. This chain's CDR3 is CASSYSQDRVSYEQYF. CDR3 bases: TGTGCCAGCAGTTACTCGCAGGACAGGGTCTCCTACGAGCAGTACTTC.

There are a few counts of this clonotype. The chain carries TRBV5-5 and TRBJ2-7; maybe TRBD2 (6 bases). Germline lookup yields CDR1 SGHKS and CDR2 YYEKEE (reference sequence). Trimming removed 0 bases at V and 1 base at J, with 11 bases between. This CDR3 has 15 amino acids. DNA of the CDR3: TGTGCCAGCAGCTTGGAACGGGAGTGGTCCTACGAGCAGTACTTC. It is translated as CASSLEREWSYEQYF.